The clone carrying this T cell receptor beta chain was observed a few times. Its antigen is unknown. In building TCR beta libraries, iRepertoire HTBI primers were used together with Arm-PCR of CDR3 regions. Authors' methods: The samples included around 62 TRBV and some 14 TRBJ segments. TCRdb passed the multiplex PCR reads through MiXCR, listing each CDR3 protein once. Clone size and V and J calls follow TCRdb, not the original study. The sample shows 700,000 or so distinct CDR3 sequences, about 32% of them seen only once. This specimen belongs to a study of regulatory T cells in long-lasting Graves disease. For the study at large: The criterion for persistent Graves' disease was over 5 years of antithyroid drugs with positive TSH receptor antibodies.

Study results and limitations: Fewer public clonotypes were shared by new patients (966) than by persistent patients (around 2,900). Gene preferences differed: TRBV28, TRBJ1-2, TRBJ2-5 in persistent cases.

The V gene's germline CDR1 is DFQATT and CDR2 SNEGSKA (reference sequence). This CDR3 contains 12 residues. Regarding time point: persistent/refractory GD, antithyroid drugs over 5 years with positive TRAb. Making the TCR library involved RNA that had been extracted from PBMCs. The receptor was derived from a female donor with Graves disease. The sequencing here drew on peripheral blood mononuclear cells (PBMCs), taken when the disease was refractory, from a patient treated with antithyroid drugs. This chain uses TRBV20-1 with TRBJ2-5; 16 bases are a match to TRBD2. CDR3 nucleotide sequence: TGCGGGGGACTAGCGGGAGGGGAGACCCAGTACTTC. Translated: CGGLAGGETQYF.